A single sample is the source of the 21 T cell receptor beta chains below, sequenced in a study of blood T cell repertoires in COVID-19. Clones were read by immunoSEQ multiplex PCR, and TCRdb kept only the in-frame ones, dropping some. The sample carries 260,000 or so clones, roughly 87% recorded once. Material for sequencing was PBMCs or T cells enriched from blood (not recorded which). These receptors were obtained from a woman in her twenties or thirties with acute COVID-19.

The chain is built from TRBV4-3 and TRBJ2-2; 10 positions agree with TRBD2. CDR1 is LGHNA, CDR2 YSLEER, per germline. The V and J ends lost 0 bases and 4 bases, in that order; junction bases with no gene match: 11. There are 19 residues in the CDR3. The CDR3 region has the DNA TGCGCCAGCAGCCAAGATAGTAGCCTAGCGGGGGCCTTCACCGGGGAGCTGTTTTTT. It codes for CASSQDSSLAGAFTGELFF.

This chain joins TRBV6-1 and TRBJ1-1, with D hard to call. The CDR3 has 12 residues. The germline CDR1 and CDR2 sequences are MNHNS and SASEGT. Trimming cost V 3 bases and J 7 bases, with 9 bases left between them. Here the CDR3 DNA reads TGTGCCAGCAGTGATGTCTATAGTGAAGCTTTCTTT. It is translated as CASSDVYSEAFF.

This clone was recorded once. This chain connects TRBV15 to TRBJ1-4; 7 nucleotides align to TRBD1. This CDR3 is 17 amino acids long. J lost 4 bases, V lost 4 bases, and 12 bases had no gene match. Germline V gene lookup returns CDR1 LNHNV and CDR2 YYDKDF (reference sequence). This CDR3 reads CATSTLGRGLYNEKLFF. The CDR3 DNA is TGTGCCACCAGCACCCTCGGGAGGGGGCTCTATAATGAAAAACTGTTTTTT.

The genes are TRBV7-2 and TRBJ1-1; D is possibly TRBD1 (5 bases). V shed 1 base and J shed 1 base, with 10 bases lying between them. Per the germline V gene, CDR1 is SGHTA and CDR2 is FQGNSA. The length of the CDR3 is 15 residues. CDR3 sequence (DNA): TGTGCCAGCAGCTTAGTGGGGACTGAGAACACTGAAGCTTTCTTT. Protein: CASSLVGTENTEAFF.

The chain couples TRBV5-4 to TRBJ1-4, with TRBD1 as a possible D gene (5 bases). Between the trimmed V and J ends, which lost 4 bases and 3 bases, there was a span of 13 bases. Germline V CDR1 and CDR2: SGHNT, YYREEE (reference sequence). The CDR3 loop spans 15 amino acids. CDR3 residues: CASSPQGRSNEKLFF. CDR3 nucleotide sequence: TGTGCCAGCAGCCCCCAGGGCAGGTCTAATGAAAAACTGTTTTTT. Full variable domain (remainder filled in from reference TRBV5-4 and TRBJ1-4): ETGVTQSPTHLIKTRGQQVTLRCSSQSGHNTVSWYQQALGQGPQFIFQYYREEENGRGNFPPRFSGLQFPNYSSELNVNALELDDSALYLCASSPQGRSNEKLFFGSGTQLSVL.

V and J are TRBV3-1 (or the pseudogene TRBV3-2) and TRBJ2-2, with 8 bases that match TRBD2. The V and J ends lost 4 bases and 0 bases, in that order; junction bases with no gene match: 10. The CDR3 has 18 amino acids. Germline values: CDR1 LGHDT, CDR2 YNNKEL (reference sequence). The CDR3 is CASSRIAGGHPNTGELFF. DNA of the CDR3: TGTGCCAGCAGCCGTATCGCGGGGGGACACCCGAACACCGGGGAGCTGTTTTTT.

This clone was observed a handful of times. The genes are TRBV6-5 and TRBJ1-1, with D perhaps matching TRBD1 (5 bases). The CDR3 extends over 14 amino acids. Germline V CDR1 and CDR2: MNHEY, SVGAGI. Between the trimmed V and J ends, which lost 6 bases and 3 bases, there was a span of 14 bases. CDR3 bases: TGTGCCAGCAGCGCCAGTAAGGGGTACACTGAAGCTTTCTTT. This codes for CASSASKGYTEAFF.

The chain carries TRBV7-2 and TRBJ2-3; 11 positions agree with TRBD1. The germline gives CDR1 SGHTA, CDR2 FQGNSA. The CDR3 is made up of 16 amino acids. After removal of 3 bases from V and 5 bases from J, the junction contained 7 bases not matched to a gene. CDR3 coding DNA: TGTGCCAGCAGCTTCAATCCGGGACAGGGGGGAGATACGCAGTATTTT. This sequence encodes CASSFNPGQGGDTQYF.

The chain combines TRBV9 with TRBJ1-1; 9 positions match TRBD1. The junction had 7 bases not matched to a gene; V was cut back by 0 bases and J by 1 base. The V gene's germline CDR1 is SGDLS and CDR2 YYNGEE. This CDR3 comprises 17 residues. The CDR3: CASSVVLQGQGNTEAFF. The CDR3 DNA reads as TGTGCCAGCAGCGTAGTCCTGCAGGGACAGGGGAACACTGAAGCTTTCTTT.

V and J are TRBV29-1 and TRBJ1-1, with TRBD1 matching 9 bases. Germline loops: CDR1 SQVTM, CDR2 ANQGSEA. The junction had 6 bases not matched to a gene; V was cut back by 5 bases and J by 5 bases. The CDR3 is 13 amino acids. Written as DNA, the CDR3 is TGCAGCGTTCATGGACAGGGGCGAACTGAAGCTTTCTTT. It specifies CSVHGQGRTEAFF.

The rearrangement joins TRBV18 to TRBJ2-5; D is uncertain. V was cut by 3 bases and J by 7 bases, with 12 bases left in between. The CDR3 sequence is 13 residues long. The germline gives CDR1 KGHSH, CDR2 LQKENI. The CDR3, as DNA: TGTGCCAGCTCACCTCCTCGAGGTGGGACCCAGTACTTC. Encoded protein: CASSPPRGGTQYF.

V is TRBV5-1 and J is TRBJ1-2; 7 positions agree with TRBD1. V gave up 2 bases and J gave up 4 bases; unmatched junction bases: 8. CDR1 and CDR2 (germline): SGHRS, YFSETQ. The CDR3 consists of 15 residues. The CDR3, as DNA: TGCGCCAGCAGCTTAGGACAGGCTGTTAGCTATGGCTACACCTTC. It yields the protein CASSLGQAVSYGYTF.

The V gene is TRBV5-6, the J gene TRBJ1-2; D is undetermined. The CDR3 runs 11 residues. V lost 3 bases, J lost 7 bases, and 7 bases lay in between. CDR1 is SGHDT, CDR2 YYEEEE, per germline. The CDR3 reads CASSSGGGYTF. The CDR3 coding sequence is TGTGCCAGCAGCTCCGGAGGTGGCTACACCTTC.

This clone was found once. The chain couples TRBV7-2 to TRBJ1-2; possible D gene TRBD1, 6 bases. Trimming left V 0 bases short and J 3 bases short, with 23 bases between. CDR3 length equals 19 residues. CDR1 and CDR2 (germline): SGHTA, FQGNSA. The CDR3 sequence: CASSLAGAGWRSRDYGYTF. The CDR3 DNA reads TGTGCCAGCAGCTTAGCGGGGGCAGGATGGCGGTCGAGGGACTATGGCTACACCTTC.

This sequence joins TRBV3-1 (or the pseudogene TRBV3-2) and TRBJ1-3; D possibly corresponds to TRBD1 (6 bases). Germline-derived CDR1 and CDR2 are LGHDT and YNNKEL (reference sequence). Trimming cost V 8 bases and J 0 bases, with 20 bases left between them. This CDR3 has 17 residues. The CDR3 spells CASANSPGQSSGNTIYF. The CDR3 coding sequence is TGTGCCAGCGCGAATTCCCCGGGACAAAGCTCTGGAAACACCATATATTTT.

J is TRBJ1-2 and V is TRBV13; D might be TRBD1 (5 bases). V was pared by 8 bases and J by 5 bases, with 12 bases between. The CDR3 is made up of 12 amino acids. The germline CDR1 and CDR2 sequences are PRHDT and FYEKMQ (reference sequence). CDR3 coding DNA: TGTGCCAGCCTCGACCAGGGATATGGCTACACCTTC. This gives the protein CASLDQGYGYTF.

V gene TRBV6-9 combines with J gene TRBJ2-1, with D perhaps matching TRBD1 (6 bases). CDR1 is MNHGY, CDR2 SVAAGI, per germline. The CDR3 runs to 11 residues. Trimming left V 5 bases short and J 10 bases short, with 9 bases between. As DNA, the CDR3 is TGTGCCAGCAGTCCCGGGACAGAGCAGTTCTTC. It specifies CASSPGTEQFF.

This clone was found once. CDR3 in DNA: TGTGCCTGGAGAATTCGAGCGCGCTCTGGAAACACCATATATTTT. It is translated as CAWRIRARSGNTIYF. The J gene is TRBJ1-3, the V gene TRBV30; D gene unclear. The length of the CDR3 is 15 residues. From germline, CDR1 is GTSNPN and CDR2 SVGIG (reference sequence). V lost 3 bases and J 0 bases, leaving 12 bases between the germline ends.

This sequence joins TRBV4-1 and TRBJ1-5; the D is unclear. This CDR3 has 15 amino acids. The V end lost 1 base, the J end lost 1 base, and 8 bases lay between the germline ends. Germline-derived CDR1 and CDR2 are MGHRA and YSYEKL. The CDR3 DNA sequence: TGCGCCAGCAGCCAAGTCCACTGGAGCAATCAGCCCCAGCATTTT. This encodes CASSQVHWSNQPQHF.

The gene calls are TRBV21-1 and TRBJ2-7; the table's D call, TRBD1, has no DNA check behind it. TRBV21-1 is described as a pseudogene. This CDR3 contains 15 residues. This CDR3 is CASSTNRGQVYEQYF. The DNA of the CDR3 is TGTGCCAGCAGCACTAACAGGGGCCAGGTCTACGAGCAGTACTTC.

This clone showed up just once. The genes are TRBV28 and TRBJ2-7; D perhaps matches TRBD2 (5 bases). This CDR3 comprises 14 residues. Germline CDR1 MDHEN, CDR2 SYDVKM. Trimming removed 5 bases at V and 2 bases at J, with 13 bases between. The CDR3: CASSVLDFPYEQYF. The CDR3 bases are TGTGCCAGCAGTGTCTTGGACTTCCCCTACGAGCAGTACTTC.